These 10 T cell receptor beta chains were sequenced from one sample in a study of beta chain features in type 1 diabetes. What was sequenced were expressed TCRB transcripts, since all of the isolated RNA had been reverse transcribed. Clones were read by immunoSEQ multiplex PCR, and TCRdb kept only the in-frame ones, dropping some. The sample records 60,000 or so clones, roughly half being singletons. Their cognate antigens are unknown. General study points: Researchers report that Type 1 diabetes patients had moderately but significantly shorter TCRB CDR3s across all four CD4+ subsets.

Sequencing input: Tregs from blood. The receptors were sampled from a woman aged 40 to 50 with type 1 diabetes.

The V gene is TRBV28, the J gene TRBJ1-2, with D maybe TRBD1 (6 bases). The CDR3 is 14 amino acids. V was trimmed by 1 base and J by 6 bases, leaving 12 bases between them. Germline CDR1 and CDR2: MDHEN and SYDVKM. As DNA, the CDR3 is TGTGCCAGCAGTTTATCAGGGGAGAGGGATGGCTACACCTTC. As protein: CASSLSGERDGYTF.

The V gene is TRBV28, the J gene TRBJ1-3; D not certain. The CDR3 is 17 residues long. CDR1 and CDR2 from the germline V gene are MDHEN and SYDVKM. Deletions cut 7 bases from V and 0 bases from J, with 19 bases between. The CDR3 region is CASNPLDPGGSGNTIYF. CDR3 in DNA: TGTGCCAGCAACCCCCTCGACCCAGGAGGCTCTGGAAACACCATATATTTT.

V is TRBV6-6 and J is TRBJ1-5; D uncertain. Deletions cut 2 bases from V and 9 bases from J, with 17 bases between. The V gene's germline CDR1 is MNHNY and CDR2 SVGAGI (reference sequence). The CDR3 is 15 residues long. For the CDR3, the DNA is TGTGCCAGCAGTTACCCCACGGGTCCAAATTGGCCCCAGCATTTT. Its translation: CASSYPTGPNWPQHF.

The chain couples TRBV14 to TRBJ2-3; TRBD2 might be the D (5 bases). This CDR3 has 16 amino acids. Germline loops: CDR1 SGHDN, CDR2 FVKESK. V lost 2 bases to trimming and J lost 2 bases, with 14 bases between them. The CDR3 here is CASSQLARVFTDTQYF. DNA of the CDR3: TGTGCCAGCAGCCAACTAGCTCGGGTCTTCACAGATACGCAGTATTTT.

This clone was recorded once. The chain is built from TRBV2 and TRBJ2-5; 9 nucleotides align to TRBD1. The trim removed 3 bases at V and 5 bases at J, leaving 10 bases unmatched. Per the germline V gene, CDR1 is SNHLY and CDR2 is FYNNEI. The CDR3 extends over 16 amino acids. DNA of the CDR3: TGTGCCAGCAGTGATTGGGCACAGGGGGCTAAGGAGACCCAGTACTTC. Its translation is CASSDWAQGAKETQYF.

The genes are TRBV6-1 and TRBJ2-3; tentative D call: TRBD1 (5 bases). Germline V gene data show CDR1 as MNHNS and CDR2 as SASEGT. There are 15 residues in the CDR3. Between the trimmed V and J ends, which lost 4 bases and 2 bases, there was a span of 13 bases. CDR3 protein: CASSVEQGSTDTQYF. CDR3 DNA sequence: TGTGCCAGCAGTGTTGAGCAGGGATCCACAGATACGCAGTATTTT.

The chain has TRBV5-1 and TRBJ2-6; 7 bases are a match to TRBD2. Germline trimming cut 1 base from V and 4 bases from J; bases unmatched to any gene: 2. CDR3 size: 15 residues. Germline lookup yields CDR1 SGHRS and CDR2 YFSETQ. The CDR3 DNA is TGCGCCAGCAGCTTGAGCGGGGCCGGGGCCAACGTCCTGACTTTC. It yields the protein CASSLSGAGANVLTF.

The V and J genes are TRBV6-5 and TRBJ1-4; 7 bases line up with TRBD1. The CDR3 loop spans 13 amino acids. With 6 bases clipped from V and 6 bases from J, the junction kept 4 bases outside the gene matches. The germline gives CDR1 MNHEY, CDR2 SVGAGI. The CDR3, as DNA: TGTGCCAGCAGAGGGGGCGGTGATGAAAAACTGTTTTTT. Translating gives CASRGGGDEKLFF.

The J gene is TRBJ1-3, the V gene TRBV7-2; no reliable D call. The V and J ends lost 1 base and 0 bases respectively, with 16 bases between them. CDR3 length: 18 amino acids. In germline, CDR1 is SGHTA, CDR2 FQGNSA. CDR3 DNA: TGTGCCAGCAGCTTAGAAGGCCAAGCCCCGGGCTCTGGAAACACCATATATTTT. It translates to CASSLEGQAPGSGNTIYF.

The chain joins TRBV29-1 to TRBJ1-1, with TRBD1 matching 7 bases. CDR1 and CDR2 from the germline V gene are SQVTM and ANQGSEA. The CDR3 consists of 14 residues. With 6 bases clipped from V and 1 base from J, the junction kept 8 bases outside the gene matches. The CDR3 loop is CSVKTGMGNTEAFF. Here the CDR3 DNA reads TGCAGCGTCAAGACAGGGATGGGGAACACTGAAGCTTTCTTT.